What follows are 16 T cell receptor beta chains derived from one specimen sequenced in a study of OX40 agonist ivuxolimab in advanced cancers. Sequenced by immunoSEQ multiplex PCR; TCRdb stores in-frame clones only, minus some. This table holds 55,000 to 70,000 clones, about 83% found once. Here the sequenced sample was CD4+ or CD8+ T cells sorted from blood, taken in a trial of the OX40 agonist ivuxolimab. The receptors derive from an adult with an advanced solid tumor such as melanoma, head and neck, liver or kidney cancer.

V usage is TRBV5-5 and J usage is TRBJ2-7, with TRBD1 identical over 9 bases. Trimming took 4 bases from V and 3 from J; bases not matched to a gene: 5. Germline V gene sequence: CDR1 SGHKS, CDR2 YYEKEE (reference sequence). The CDR3 has 14 amino acids. CDR3 nucleotide sequence: TGTGCCAGCAGCCTAGGACAGGGGAACTACGAGCAGTACTTC. Protein sequence: CASSLGQGNYEQYF.

The rearrangement links TRBV7-9 to TRBJ2-2; D gene ambiguous. There are 14 residues in the CDR3. V gave up 2 bases and J gave up 1 base, with 5 bases separating them. Germline V gene sequence: CDR1 SEHNR, CDR2 FQNEAQ (reference sequence). In nucleotides, the CDR3 is TGTGCCAGCAGCTTAAGCAAGAACACCGGGGAGCTGTTTTTT. Translation: CASSLSKNTGELFF. Using reference TRBV7-9 and TRBJ2-2 for the parts outside the CDR3, the full variable domain is DTGVSQNPRHKITKRGQNVTFRCDPISEHNRLYWYRQTLGQGPEFLTYFQNEAQLEKSRLLSDRFSAERPKGSFSTLEIQRTEQGDSAMYLCASSLSKNTGELFFGEGSRLTVL.

J is TRBJ2-7 and V is TRBV30, with a weak D call TRBD1 (6 bases). V was pared by 3 bases and J by 4 bases, with 7 bases between. The CDR3 is 11 amino acids. Germline V lookup: CDR1 GTSNPN, CDR2 SVGIG (reference sequence). CDR3 DNA sequence: TGTGCCTGGAGCGGACAGTACGAGCAGTACTTC. This codes for CAWSGQYEQYF.

This clone has only one observation. The chain is built from TRBV25-1 and TRBJ2-5; perhaps TRBD1 as D (6 bases). The J call may be wrong; the DNA end is better matched by TRBJ2-7. The CDR3 length is 15 residues. CDR1 is MGHDK and CDR2 is SYGVNS in the germline V gene. CDR3 nucleotide sequence: TGTGCCAGCAGTGAATGGGACAAGAGCTCCTACGAGCAGTACTTC. It translates to CASSEWDKSSYEQYF.

The chain combines TRBV9 with TRBJ2-3; D remains ambiguous. CDR1 is SGDLS and CDR2 is YYNGEE in the germline V gene. The CDR3 runs 12 residues. Deletions cut 4 bases from V and 4 bases from J, with 7 bases between. The CDR3 loop reads CASSQLADTQYF. CDR3 coding DNA: TGTGCCAGCAGCCAACTCGCAGATACGCAGTATTTT.

V usage is TRBV7-9 and J usage is TRBJ2-5; TRBD2 might be the D (6 bases). The ends were cut back, 0 bases at V and 5 bases at J, with 13 bases in the middle. The CDR3 is 15 amino acids. Germline loops: CDR1 SEHNR, CDR2 FQNEAQ (reference sequence). The CDR3: CASSLASDGGETQYF. In DNA form, the CDR3 reads TGTGCCAGCAGCTTAGCGTCGGACGGAGGGGAGACCCAGTACTTC.

The chain uses TRBV23-1 and TRBJ2-5; perhaps D is TRBD1 or TRBD2 (6 bases each). TRBV23-1 is noted as an ORF with a role that remains uncertain. The CDR3 runs to 14 residues. V lost 2 bases to trimming and J lost 5 bases, with 12 bases between them. The chain's CDR3 is CASSQREGGETQYF. The CDR3 DNA reads TGCGCCAGCAGTCAAAGGGAAGGGGGGGAGACCCAGTACTTC.

The rearrangement uses TRBV5-4 and TRBJ2-7, with 8 bases lining up with TRBD1. The V and J ends lost 3 bases and 0 bases, in that order; junction bases with no gene match: 5. CDR1 and CDR2 from the germline V gene are SGHNT and YYREEE (reference sequence). This CDR3 contains 15 residues. CDR3 sequence: CASSSAQGASYEQYF. CDR3 nucleotides: TGTGCCAGCAGCTCAGCTCAGGGGGCCTCCTACGAGCAGTACTTC.

J is TRBJ1-5 and V is TRBV19; TRBD1 is a possible D gene (6 bases). Between the trimmed V and J ends, which lost 4 bases and 0 bases, there was a span of 10 bases. Germline-derived CDR1 and CDR2 are LNHDA and SQIVND (reference sequence). There are 15 residues in the CDR3. CDR3 protein: CASSTGTHSNQPQHF. The CDR3 DNA sequence: TGTGCCAGTAGTACCGGGACACATAGCAATCAGCCCCAGCATTTT.

The gene calls are TRBV7-9 and TRBJ1-6, with 7 bases fitting TRBD1. The CDR3 length is 15 residues. The germline gives CDR1 SEHNR, CDR2 FQNEAQ (reference sequence). J gave up 7 bases and V 5 bases, and 8 bases lay outside the gene matches. This chain's CDR3 is CASSLRQGSNSPLHF. CDR3 sequence (DNA): TGTGCCAGCAGCCTACGACAGGGCTCCAATTCACCCCTCCACTTT. Filled out from reference TRBV7-9 and TRBJ1-6, the complete variable domain reads DTGVSQNPRHKITKRGQNVTFRCDPISEHNRLYWYRQTLGQGPEFLTYFQNEAQLEKSRLLSDRFSAERPKGSFSTLEIQRTEQGDSAMYLCASSLRQGSNSPLHFGNGTRLTVT.

The J gene is TRBJ2-7, the V gene TRBV9; no clear D. This CDR3 comprises 14 residues. V dropped 0 bases and J dropped 1 base, with 8 bases sitting between them. In germline, CDR1 is SGDLS, CDR2 YYNGEE. The CDR3, as DNA: TGTGCCAGCAGCGTAGGGTCAGGTTCCTACGAGCAGTACTTC. Encoded protein: CASSVGSGSYEQYF.

The chain employs TRBV9 and TRBJ1-3; D ambiguous. The germline V gene encodes CDR1 SGDLS and CDR2 YYNGEE. Trimming removed 2 bases at V and 3 bases at J, with 9 bases between. There are 14 residues in the CDR3. CDR3 protein: CASSVGGLGNTIYF. Here the CDR3 DNA reads TGTGCCAGCAGCGTCGGAGGGCTTGGAAACACCATATATTTT.

The chain combines TRBV5-6 with TRBJ1-3, with 7 positions matching TRBD1. V dropped 1 base and J dropped 0; count of bases not matched to a gene: 7. This CDR3 spans 17 amino acids. Germline V gene sequence: CDR1 SGHDT, CDR2 YYEEEE. The chain's CDR3 is CASSLYGTVVSGNTIYF. The CDR3, as DNA: TGTGCCAGCAGCTTGTACGGGACAGTCGTCTCTGGAAACACCATATATTTT.

The V and J genes are TRBV2 and TRBJ2-1, with TRBD1 identical over 9 bases. V lost 10 bases, J lost 5 bases, and 9 bases stayed unmatched. CDR3 size: 14 residues. Per germline, CDR1 SNHLY and CDR2 FYNNEI. Written as DNA, the CDR3 is TGTGCCACACCGACAGGGGGGAAAAACAATGAGCAGTTCTTC. This sequence encodes CATPTGGKNNEQFF.

This chain connects TRBV5-6 to TRBJ1-4; the D is unclear. CDR1 SGHDT and CDR2 YYEEEE come from the germline V gene. The CDR3 runs to 16 residues. Trimming pared 3 bases from V and 5 bases from J, leaving 17 bases between. The CDR3 here is CASSSNVQYWNEKLFF. The CDR3 DNA reads TGTGCCAGCAGCTCGAACGTACAGTATTGGAATGAAAAACTGTTTTTT.

This clone has more than one count but fewer than ten. The CDR3 DNA reads TGTGCCAGCAGTGAACGATCATTCTATGGCTACACCTTC. This encodes CASSERSFYGYTF. The genes are TRBV6-1 and TRBJ1-2, with D hard to call. CDR1 and CDR2 from the germline V gene are MNHNS and SASEGT. This CDR3 comprises 13 residues. Trimming removed 2 bases at V and 4 bases at J, with 8 bases between.